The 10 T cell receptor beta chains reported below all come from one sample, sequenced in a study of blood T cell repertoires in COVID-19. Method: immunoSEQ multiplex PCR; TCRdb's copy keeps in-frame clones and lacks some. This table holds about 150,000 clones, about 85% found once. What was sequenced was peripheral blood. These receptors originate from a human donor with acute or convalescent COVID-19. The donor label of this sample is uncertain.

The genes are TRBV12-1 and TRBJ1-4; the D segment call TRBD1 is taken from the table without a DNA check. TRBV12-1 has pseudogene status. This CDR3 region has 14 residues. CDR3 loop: CASSLGTGGEKLFF. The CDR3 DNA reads TGTGCCAGCAGCCTAGGGACAGGCGGTGAAAAACTGTTTTTT.

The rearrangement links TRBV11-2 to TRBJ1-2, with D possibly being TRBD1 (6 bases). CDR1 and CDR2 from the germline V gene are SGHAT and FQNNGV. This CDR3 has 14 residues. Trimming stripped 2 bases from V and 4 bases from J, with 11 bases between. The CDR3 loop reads CASSLYRAAYGYTF. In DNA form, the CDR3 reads TGTGCCAGCAGCTTATACAGGGCTGCCTATGGCTACACCTTC.

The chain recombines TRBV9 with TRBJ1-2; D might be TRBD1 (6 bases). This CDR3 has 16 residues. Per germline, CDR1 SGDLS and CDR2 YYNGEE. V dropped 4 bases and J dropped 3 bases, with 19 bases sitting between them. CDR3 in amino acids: CASSSRGSARDYGYTF. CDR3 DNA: TGTGCCAGCAGCTCCAGGGGTTCGGCCCGTGACTATGGCTACACCTTC.

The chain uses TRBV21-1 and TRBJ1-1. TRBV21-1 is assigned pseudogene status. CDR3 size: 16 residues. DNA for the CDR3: TGTGCCAGCAGCAAACCCCTTGGAGTGATGAACACTGAAGCTTTCTTT. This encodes CASSKPLGVMNTEAFF.

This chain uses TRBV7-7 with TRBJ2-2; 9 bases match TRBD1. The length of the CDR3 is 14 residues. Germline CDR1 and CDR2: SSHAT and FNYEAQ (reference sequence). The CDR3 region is CATTRDRDTGELFF. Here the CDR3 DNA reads TGTGCTACGACTCGGGACAGGGACACCGGGGAGCTGTTTTTT.

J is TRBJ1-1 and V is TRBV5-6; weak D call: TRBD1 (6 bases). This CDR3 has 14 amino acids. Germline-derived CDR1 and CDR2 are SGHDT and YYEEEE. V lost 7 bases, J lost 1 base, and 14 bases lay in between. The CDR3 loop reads CASGLGQTNTEAFF. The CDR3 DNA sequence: TGTGCCAGCGGCCTTGGACAGACGAACACTGAAGCTTTCTTT.

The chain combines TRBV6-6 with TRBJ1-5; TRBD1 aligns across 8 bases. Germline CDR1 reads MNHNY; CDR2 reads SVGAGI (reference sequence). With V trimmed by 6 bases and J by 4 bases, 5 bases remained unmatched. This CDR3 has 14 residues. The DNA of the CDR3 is TGTGCCAGCAGCCGACAGGGGCAGAATCAGCCCCAGCATTTT. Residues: CASSRQGQNQPQHF.

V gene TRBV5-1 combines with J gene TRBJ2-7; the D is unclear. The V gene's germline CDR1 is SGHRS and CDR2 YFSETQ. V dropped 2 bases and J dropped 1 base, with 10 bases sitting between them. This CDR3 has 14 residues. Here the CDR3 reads CASSLTVPSYEQYF. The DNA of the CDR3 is TGCGCCAGCAGCTTAACAGTACCGTCCTACGAGCAGTACTTC.

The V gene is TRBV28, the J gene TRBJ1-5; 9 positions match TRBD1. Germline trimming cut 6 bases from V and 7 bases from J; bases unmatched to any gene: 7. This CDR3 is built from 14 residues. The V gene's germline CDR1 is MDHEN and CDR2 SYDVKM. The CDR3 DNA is TGTGCCAGCAGAACCGACAGGGGGGGACAGCCCCAGCATTTT. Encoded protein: CASRTDRGGQPQHF.

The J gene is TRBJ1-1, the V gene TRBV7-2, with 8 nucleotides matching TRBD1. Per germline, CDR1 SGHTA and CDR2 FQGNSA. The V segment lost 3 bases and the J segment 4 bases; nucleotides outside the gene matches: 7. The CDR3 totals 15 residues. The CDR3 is CASSLTGELGTEAFF. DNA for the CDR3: TGTGCCAGCAGCTTGACAGGGGAGCTCGGCACTGAAGCTTTCTTT. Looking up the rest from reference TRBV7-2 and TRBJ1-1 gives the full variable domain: GAGVSQSPSNKVTEKGKDVELRCDPISGHTALYWYRQSLGQGLEFLIYFQGNSAPDKSGLPSDRFSAERTGGSVSTLTIQRTQQEDSAVYLCASSLTGELGTEAFFGQGTRLTVV.